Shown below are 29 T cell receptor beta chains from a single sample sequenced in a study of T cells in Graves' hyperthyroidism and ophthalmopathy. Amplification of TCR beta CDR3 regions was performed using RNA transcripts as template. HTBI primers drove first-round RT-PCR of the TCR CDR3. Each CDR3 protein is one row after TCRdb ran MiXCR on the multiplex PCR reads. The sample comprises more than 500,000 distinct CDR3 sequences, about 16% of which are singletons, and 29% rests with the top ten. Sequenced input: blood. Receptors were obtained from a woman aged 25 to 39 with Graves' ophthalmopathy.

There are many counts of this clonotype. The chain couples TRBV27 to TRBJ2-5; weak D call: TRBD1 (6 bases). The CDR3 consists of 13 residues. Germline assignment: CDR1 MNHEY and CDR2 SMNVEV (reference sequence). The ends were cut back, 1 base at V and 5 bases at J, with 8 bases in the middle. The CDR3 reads CASSLWGRETQYF. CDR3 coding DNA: TGTGCCAGCAGTTTATGGGGGCGCGAGACCCAGTACTTC.

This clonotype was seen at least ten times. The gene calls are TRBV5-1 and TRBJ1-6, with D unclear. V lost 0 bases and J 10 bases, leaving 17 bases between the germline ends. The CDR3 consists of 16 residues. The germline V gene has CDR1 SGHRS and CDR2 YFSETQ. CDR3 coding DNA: TGCGCCAGCAGCTTGGTAGTGTCGGGAAAGGACTCACCCCTCCACTTT. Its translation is CASSLVVSGKDSPLHF.

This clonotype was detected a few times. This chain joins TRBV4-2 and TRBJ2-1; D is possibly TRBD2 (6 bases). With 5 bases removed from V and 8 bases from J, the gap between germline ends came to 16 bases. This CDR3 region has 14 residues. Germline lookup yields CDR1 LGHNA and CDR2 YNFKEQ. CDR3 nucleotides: TGTGCCAGCAGCTATCTAGCAGCTAGCGATGAGCAGTTCTTC. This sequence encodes CASSYLAASDEQFF.

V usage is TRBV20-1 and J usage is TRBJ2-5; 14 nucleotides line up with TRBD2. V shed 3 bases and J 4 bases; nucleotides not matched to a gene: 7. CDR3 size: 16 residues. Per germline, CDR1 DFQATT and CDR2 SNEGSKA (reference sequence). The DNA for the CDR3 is TGCAGTGCTAGGTCGACTAGCGGGAGGGCCACAGAGACCCAGTACTTC. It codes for CSARSTSGRATETQYF.

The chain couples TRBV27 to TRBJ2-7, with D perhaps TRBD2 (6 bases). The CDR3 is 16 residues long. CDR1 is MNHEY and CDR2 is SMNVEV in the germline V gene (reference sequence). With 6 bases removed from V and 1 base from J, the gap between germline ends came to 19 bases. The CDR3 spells CASSPSAGPVSYEQYF. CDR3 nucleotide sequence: TGTGCCAGCAGCCCATCCGCGGGACCGGTATCCTACGAGCAGTACTTC.

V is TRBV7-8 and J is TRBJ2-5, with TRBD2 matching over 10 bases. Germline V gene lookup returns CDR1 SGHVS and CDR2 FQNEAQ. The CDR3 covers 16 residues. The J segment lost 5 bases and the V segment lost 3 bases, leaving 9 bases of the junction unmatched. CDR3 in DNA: TGTGCCAGCAGCTTTGGTCTAGCGGGAGTGGGGGAGACCCAGTACTTC. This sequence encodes CASSFGLAGVGETQYF.

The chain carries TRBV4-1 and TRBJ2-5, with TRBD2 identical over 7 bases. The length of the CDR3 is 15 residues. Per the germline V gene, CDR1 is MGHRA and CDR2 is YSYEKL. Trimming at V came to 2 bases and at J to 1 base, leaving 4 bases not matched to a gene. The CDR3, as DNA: TGCGCCAGCAGCCAAAGGAGGGAGGGCCAAGAGACCCAGTACTTC. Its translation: CASSQRREGQETQYF.

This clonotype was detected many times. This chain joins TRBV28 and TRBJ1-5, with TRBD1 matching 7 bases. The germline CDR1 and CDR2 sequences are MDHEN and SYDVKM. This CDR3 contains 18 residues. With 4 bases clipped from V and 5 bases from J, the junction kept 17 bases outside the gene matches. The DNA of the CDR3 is TGTGCCAGCAGTTCAAGGAGGGTGGACAGGATGGGACATCAGCCCCAGCATTTT. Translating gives CASSSRRVDRMGHQPQHF.

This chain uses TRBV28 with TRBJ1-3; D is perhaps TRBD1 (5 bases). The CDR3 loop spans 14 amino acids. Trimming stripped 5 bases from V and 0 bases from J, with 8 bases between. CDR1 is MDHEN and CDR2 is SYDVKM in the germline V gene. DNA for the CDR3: TGTGCCAGCAGTGCCGACAGCTCTGGAAACACCATATATTTT. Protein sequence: CASSADSSGNTIYF.

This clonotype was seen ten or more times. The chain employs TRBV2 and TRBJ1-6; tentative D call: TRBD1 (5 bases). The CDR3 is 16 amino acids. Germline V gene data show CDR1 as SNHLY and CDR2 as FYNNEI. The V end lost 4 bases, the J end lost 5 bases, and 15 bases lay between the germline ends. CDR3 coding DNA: TGTGCCAGCAGTGTTACGGCAGGGACCAATAATTCACCCCTCCACTTT. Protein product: CASSVTAGTNNSPLHF.

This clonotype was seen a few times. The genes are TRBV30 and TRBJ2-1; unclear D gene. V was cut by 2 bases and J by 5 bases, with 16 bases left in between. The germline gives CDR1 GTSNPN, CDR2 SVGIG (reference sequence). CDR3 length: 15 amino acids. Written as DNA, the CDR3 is TGTGCCTGGAGTTATTTAGGTCAAAGGAACAATGAGCAGTTCTTC. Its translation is CAWSYLGQRNNEQFF.

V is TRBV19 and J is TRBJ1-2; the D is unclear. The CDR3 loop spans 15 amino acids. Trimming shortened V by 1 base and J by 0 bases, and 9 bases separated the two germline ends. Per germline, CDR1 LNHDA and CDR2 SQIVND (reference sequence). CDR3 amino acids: CASSIATGTNYGYTF. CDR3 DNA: TGTGCCAGTAGTATAGCGACGGGAACTAACTATGGCTACACCTTC.

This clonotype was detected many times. The CDR3 DNA follows: TGTGCCAGCAGCTCGGGACAGGTGGCCAATGAGCAGTTCTTC. Translating it yields CASSSGQVANEQFF. V usage is TRBV5-4 and J usage is TRBJ2-1; the match to TRBD1 covers 8 bases. The CDR3 extends over 14 amino acids. Trimming at V came to 3 bases and at J to 6 bases, leaving 5 bases not matched to a gene. CDR1 is SGHNT and CDR2 is YYREEE in the germline V gene (reference sequence).

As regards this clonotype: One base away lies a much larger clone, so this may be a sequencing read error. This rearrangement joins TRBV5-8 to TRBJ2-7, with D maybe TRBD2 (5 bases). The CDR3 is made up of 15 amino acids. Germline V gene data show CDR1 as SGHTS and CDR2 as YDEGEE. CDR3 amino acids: CANSLAHGGSYEQYF. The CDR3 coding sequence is TGTGCCAACAGCTTAGCGCACGGCGGCTCCTACGAGCAGTACTTC.

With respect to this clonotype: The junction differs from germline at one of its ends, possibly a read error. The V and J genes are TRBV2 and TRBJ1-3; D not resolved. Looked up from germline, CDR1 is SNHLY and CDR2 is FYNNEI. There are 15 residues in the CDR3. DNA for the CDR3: TGTGCCAGCCCTGGGAAGGGAATGGGTGGAAACACCATGTATTTT. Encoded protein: CASPGKGMGGNTMYF.

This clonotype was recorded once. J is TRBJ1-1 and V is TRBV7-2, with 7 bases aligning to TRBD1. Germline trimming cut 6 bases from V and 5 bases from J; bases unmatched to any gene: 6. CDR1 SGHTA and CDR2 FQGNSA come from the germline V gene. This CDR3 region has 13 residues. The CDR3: CASSTTGRTEAFF. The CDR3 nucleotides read TGTGCCAGCAGTACGACAGGGAGGACTGAAGCTTTCTTT.

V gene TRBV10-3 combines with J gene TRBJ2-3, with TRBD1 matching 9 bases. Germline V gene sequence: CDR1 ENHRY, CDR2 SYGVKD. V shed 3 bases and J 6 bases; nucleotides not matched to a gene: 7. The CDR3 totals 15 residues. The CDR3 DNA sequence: TGTGCCATCAGTGATCCGGGACAGGGCGGCGATACGCAGTATTTT. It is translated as CAISDPGQGGDTQYF.

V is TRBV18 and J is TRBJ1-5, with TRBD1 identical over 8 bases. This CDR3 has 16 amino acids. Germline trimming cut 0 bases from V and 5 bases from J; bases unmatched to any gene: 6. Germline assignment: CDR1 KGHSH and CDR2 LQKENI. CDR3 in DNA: TGTGCCAGCTCACCACCCACAGGGGGAAAGTATCAGCCCCAGCATTTT. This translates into CASSPPTGGKYQPQHF.

CDR3 bases: TGCAGCGTCACCGGGACAGGGGGCCGGGAGCAGTACTTC. It translates to CSVTGTGGREQYF. The chain couples TRBV29-1 to TRBJ2-7; 12 positions agree with TRBD1. Germline assignment: CDR1 SQVTM and CDR2 ANQGSEA. The CDR3 is 13 amino acids. J lost 7 bases, V lost 6 bases, and 7 bases had no gene match.

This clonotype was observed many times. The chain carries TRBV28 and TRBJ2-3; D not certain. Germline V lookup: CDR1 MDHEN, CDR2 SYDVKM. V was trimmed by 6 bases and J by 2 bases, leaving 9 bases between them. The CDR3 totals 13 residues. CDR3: CASSLGTTDTQYF. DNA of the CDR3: TGTGCCAGCAGCTTAGGAACCACAGATACGCAGTATTTT.

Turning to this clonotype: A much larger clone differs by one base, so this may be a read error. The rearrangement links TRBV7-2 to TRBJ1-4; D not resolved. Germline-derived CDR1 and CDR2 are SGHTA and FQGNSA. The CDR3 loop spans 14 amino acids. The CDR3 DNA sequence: TGTTCCAGCAGCTTCCTGGGCGGTAAAGAAAAACTGTTTTTT. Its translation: CSSSFLGGKEKLFF.

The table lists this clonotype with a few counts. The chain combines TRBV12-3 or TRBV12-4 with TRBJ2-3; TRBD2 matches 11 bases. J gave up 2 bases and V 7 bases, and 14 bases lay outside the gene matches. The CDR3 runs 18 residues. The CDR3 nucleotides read TGTGCCAGCACCCCGGGCCCGACTAGCGGGGCAATCACAGATACGCAGTATTTT. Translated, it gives CASTPGPTSGAITDTQYF.

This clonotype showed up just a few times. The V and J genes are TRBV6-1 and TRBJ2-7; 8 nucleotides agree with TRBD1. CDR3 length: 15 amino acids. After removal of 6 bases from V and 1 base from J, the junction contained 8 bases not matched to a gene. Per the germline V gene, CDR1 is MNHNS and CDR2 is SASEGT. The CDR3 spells CASSQRQGISYEQYF. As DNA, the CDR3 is TGTGCCAGCAGCCAGAGACAGGGGATTTCCTACGAGCAGTACTTC.

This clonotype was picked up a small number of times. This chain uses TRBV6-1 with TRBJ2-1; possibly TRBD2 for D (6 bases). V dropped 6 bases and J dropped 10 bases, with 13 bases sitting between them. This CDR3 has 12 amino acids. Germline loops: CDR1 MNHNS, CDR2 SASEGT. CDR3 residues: CASSQVTSEQFF. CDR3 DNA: TGTGCCAGCAGCCAGGTTACTAGCGAGCAGTTCTTC.

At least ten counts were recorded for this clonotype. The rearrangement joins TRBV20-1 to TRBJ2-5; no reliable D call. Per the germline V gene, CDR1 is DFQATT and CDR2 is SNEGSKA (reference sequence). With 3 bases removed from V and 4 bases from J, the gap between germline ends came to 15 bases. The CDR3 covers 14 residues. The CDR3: CSARGLVTRETQYF. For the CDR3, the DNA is TGCAGTGCTAGGGGGTTAGTAACGCGAGAGACCCAGTACTTC.

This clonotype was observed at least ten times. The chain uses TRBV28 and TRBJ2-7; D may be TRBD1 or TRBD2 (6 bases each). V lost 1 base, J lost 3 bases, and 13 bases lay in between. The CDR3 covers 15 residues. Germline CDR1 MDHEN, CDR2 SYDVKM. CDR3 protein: CASSLFGGGSYEQYF. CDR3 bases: TGTGCCAGCAGTTTATTTGGAGGGGGAAGCTACGAGCAGTACTTC.

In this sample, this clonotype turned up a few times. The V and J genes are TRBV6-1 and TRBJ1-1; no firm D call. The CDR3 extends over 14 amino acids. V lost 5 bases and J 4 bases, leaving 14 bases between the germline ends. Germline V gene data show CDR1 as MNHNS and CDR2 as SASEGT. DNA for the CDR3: TGTGCCAGCAGTTATACCCGAGGGAGCACTGAAGCTTTCTTT. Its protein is CASSYTRGSTEAFF.

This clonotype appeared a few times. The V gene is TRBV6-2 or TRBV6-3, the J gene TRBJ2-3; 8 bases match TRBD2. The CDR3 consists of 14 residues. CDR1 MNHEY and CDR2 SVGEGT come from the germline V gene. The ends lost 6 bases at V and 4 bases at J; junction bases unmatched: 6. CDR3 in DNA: TGTGCCAGCAGGGACCCGGGAGGGGCAGATACGCAGTATTTT. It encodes CASRDPGGADTQYF.

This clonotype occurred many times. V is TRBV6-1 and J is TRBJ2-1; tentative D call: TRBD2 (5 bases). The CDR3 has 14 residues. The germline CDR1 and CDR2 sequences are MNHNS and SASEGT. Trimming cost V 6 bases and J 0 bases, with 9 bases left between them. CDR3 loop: CASSVRDSYNEQFF. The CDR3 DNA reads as TGTGCCAGCAGCGTCCGGGACTCCTACAATGAGCAGTTCTTC.